The text below deals with one TCR beta chain. The V end lost 3 bases, the J end lost 6 bases, and 23 bases lay between the germline ends. The CDR3 totals 17 residues. CDR1 and CDR2 (germline): MNHEY, SMNVEV (reference sequence). Roughly 0.45 to 1 ug RNA was reverse transcribed with random hexamers. Multiplex PCR with immunoSEQ amplified the TCR beta CDR3 across 54 Vbeta and 13 Jbeta. MiXCR, applied by TCRdb to the immunoSEQ multiplex PCR reads, yields one record per CDR3 protein. The repertoire holds roughly 130,000 distinct CDR3 sequences, more than 90% seen once, with roughly 0.11% in the top ten. This sample is drawn from a study of CD8 T cells in Susac syndrome. The authors carried out high-throughput sequencing of TCR beta. They applied it to CD8+ and CD4+ T cells obtained from blood. As controls, healthy donors matched for age and sex were used. TEMRA cells were FACS-enriched, and CD8+ and CD4+ T cells were isolated negatively.

The TCR comes from a human donor in good health. The chain couples TRBV27 to TRBJ1-1; the D is unclear. Material: CD4+ T cells from PBMCs. In nucleotides, the CDR3 is TGTGCCAGCAGTTTTAATGCCCCCCAAATTAGTCGGGCTGAAGCTTTCTTT. The encoded protein is CASSFNAPQISRAEAFF.